The 23 T cell receptor beta chains in this list originate from one sample, sequenced in a study of blood T cell repertoires in COVID-19. The data were produced by immunoSEQ multiplex PCR, yet TCRdb's version contains in-frame clones alone and is incomplete. The table records under 100,000 clones, roughly 80% of them present only once. Sequenced sample: peripheral blood. These receptors were taken from an older woman with active or convalescent COVID-19.

This clone was recorded only once. The chain joins TRBV6-6 to TRBJ1-1; D is possibly TRBD1 (5 bases). V dropped 4 bases and J dropped 2 bases, with 8 bases sitting between them. The germline gives CDR1 MNHNY, CDR2 SVGAGI (reference sequence). This CDR3 spans 13 amino acids. Here the CDR3 DNA reads TGTGCCAGCAGTTCTCAGGGAAACACTGAAGCTTTCTTT. Translating it yields CASSSQGNTEAFF.

The chain recombines TRBV5-6 with TRBJ2-5, with TRBD2 matching 13 bases. The J segment lost 4 bases and the V segment lost 2 bases, leaving 2 bases of the junction unmatched. CDR1 and CDR2 from the germline V gene are SGHDT and YYEEEE. The CDR3 spans 15 residues. The CDR3 spells CASSLGLAGVETQYF. Here the CDR3 DNA reads TGTGCCAGCAGCTTAGGACTAGCGGGGGTAGAGACCCAGTACTTC.

This chain uses TRBV7-2 with TRBJ1-2; maybe TRBD1 (5 bases). Germline values: CDR1 SGHTA, CDR2 FQGNSA. V dropped 3 bases and J dropped 8 bases, with 10 bases sitting between them. The CDR3 spans 12 residues. The CDR3 DNA reads TGTGCCAGCAGCTTCTCAGGGCTCGGCTACACCTTC. This codes for CASSFSGLGYTF. Supplemented by reference TRBV7-2 and TRBJ1-2, the full variable domain reads GAGVSQSPSNKVTEKGKDVELRCDPISGHTALYWYRQSLGQGLEFLIYFQGNSAPDKSGLPSDRFSAERTGGSVSTLTIQRTQQEDSAVYLCASSFSGLGYTFGSGTRLTVV.

The chain uses TRBV19 and TRBJ1-5, with a weak D call TRBD1 (6 bases). Trimming took 6 bases from V and 7 from J, leaving 22 bases between them. Germline CDR1 is LNHDA and CDR2 is SQIVND (reference sequence). This CDR3 contains 16 residues. The CDR3 spells CASRLILGAPEQPQHF. The DNA for the CDR3 is TGTGCCAGTAGATTGATATTGGGGGCTCCGGAGCAGCCCCAGCATTTT.

This clone was counted between two and nine times. The chain joins TRBV18 to TRBJ2-7; no clear D. CDR1 KGHSH and CDR2 LQKENI come from the germline V gene. This CDR3 comprises 13 residues. V lost 3 bases, J lost 0 bases, and 6 bases lay in between. The CDR3 DNA sequence: TGTGCCAGCTCACCCACCAGCTCCTACGAGCAGTACTTC. Translation: CASSPTSSYEQYF.

This chain links TRBV5-4 with TRBJ1-3; maybe TRBD1 (5 bases). The CDR3 loop spans 14 amino acids. V shed 2 bases and J shed 2 bases, with 8 bases lying between them. CDR1 and CDR2 (germline): SGHNT, YYREEE (reference sequence). Here the CDR3 DNA reads TGTGCCAGCAGCTTCGGAGGGGCTGGAAACACCATATATTTT. It codes for CASSFGGAGNTIYF.

CDR3 region: CATNRTARATGDTDTQYF. The CDR3, as DNA: TGTGCCACCAATCGGACGGCAAGGGCTACCGGGGACACAGATACGCAGTATTTT. J is TRBJ2-3 and V is TRBV24-1, with D perhaps TRBD2 (5 bases). Deletions cut 8 bases from V and 2 bases from J, with 25 bases between. Per the germline V gene, CDR1 is KGHDR and CDR2 is SFDVKD. This CDR3 is built from 18 residues.

The chain joins TRBV7-2 to TRBJ1-2; 7 bases are shared with TRBD1. V gave up 6 bases and J gave up 6 bases; unmatched junction bases: 10. The germline V gene has CDR1 SGHTA and CDR2 FQGNSA. This CDR3 comprises 14 residues. CDR3 sequence reads: CASRFPGQSHGYTF. The CDR3 region has the DNA TGTGCCAGCAGATTTCCGGGACAGTCTCATGGCTACACCTTC.

The rearrangement links TRBV6-5 to TRBJ2-2, with 7 bases fitting TRBD2. Per germline, CDR1 MNHEY and CDR2 SVGAGI. Losses at the gene ends were 8 bases for V and 1 base for J; bases not matched to a gene: 7. The CDR3 sequence is 15 residues long. The CDR3 coding sequence is TGTGCCAGCCATGCGGGGGACGAGAACACCGGGGAGCTGTTTTTT. It translates to CASHAGDENTGELFF.

This clone has just one count. This rearrangement joins TRBV13 to TRBJ1-2; 10 bases match TRBD1. Looked up from germline, CDR1 is PRHDT and CDR2 is FYEKMQ (reference sequence). The CDR3 is made up of 14 amino acids. V dropped 4 bases and J dropped 3; count of bases not matched to a gene: 2. CDR3 nucleotide sequence: TGTGCCAGCAGCTCCGGGACAGGGGACTATGGCTACACCTTC. Its translation is CASSSGTGDYGYTF. Variable domain in full (rest from reference TRBV13 and TRBJ1-2): AAGVIQSPRHLIKEKRETATLKCYPIPRHDTVYWYQQGPGQDPQFLISFYEKMQSDKGSIPDRFSAQQFSDYHSELNMSSLELGDSALYFCASSSGTGDYGYTFGSGTRLTVV.

The V and J genes are TRBV6-6 and TRBJ2-2; 7 bases are a match to TRBD1. Germline V gene data show CDR1 as MNHNY and CDR2 as SVGAGI (reference sequence). This CDR3 has 15 amino acids. V shed 6 bases, J shed 4 bases, and the junction held 8 bases outside the gene matches. CDR3 coding DNA: TGTGCCAGCAGCCTAAACAGGGGATCCACCGGGGAGCTGTTTTTT. It specifies CASSLNRGSTGELFF.

The rearrangement links TRBV5-1 to TRBJ1-2; a weak D match, TRBD1 (6 bases). The germline V and J ends were trimmed by 0 bases and 4 bases, with 10 bases remaining between them. In germline, CDR1 is SGHRS, CDR2 YFSETQ. The CDR3 has 14 residues. This CDR3 reads CASSLGTEAYGYTF. The DNA for the CDR3 is TGCGCCAGCAGCTTGGGGACAGAAGCCTATGGCTACACCTTC.

The rearrangement uses TRBV7-2 and TRBJ2-7; 9 bases match TRBD1. The junction had 11 bases not matched to a gene; V was cut back by 4 bases and J by 13 bases. From germline, CDR1 is SGHTA and CDR2 FQGNSA. The CDR3 spans 13 residues. Here the CDR3 reads CASSSLQGTGLYF. The CDR3 DNA sequence: TGTGCCAGCAGCTCTCTCCAGGGGACAGGGTTATACTTC.

The rearrangement joins TRBV19 to TRBJ2-5; TRBD2 might be the D (5 bases). The CDR3 extends over 13 amino acids. The V and J ends lost 2 bases and 9 bases respectively, with 13 bases between them. Germline assignment: CDR1 LNHDA and CDR2 SQIVND (reference sequence). The CDR3 nucleotides read TGTGCCAGTAGTATAACACGCACCGGGGCCCAGTACTTC. Protein sequence: CASSITRTGAQYF.

This sequence joins TRBV3-1 (or the pseudogene TRBV3-2) and TRBJ2-3; 11 bases fit TRBD2. CDR1 LGHDT and CDR2 YNNKEL come from the germline V gene (reference sequence). This CDR3 is 16 amino acids long. After removal of 4 bases from V and 3 bases from J, the junction contained 6 bases not matched to a gene. For the CDR3, the DNA is TGTGCCAGCAGCCTGACTAGCGGGGTGGGTACAGATACGCAGTATTTT. Translation gives CASSLTSGVGTDTQYF.

J is TRBJ1-1 and V is TRBV7-2; TRBD1 matches at 8 bases. Germline V gene lookup returns CDR1 SGHTA and CDR2 FQGNSA. Unmatched junction bases numbered 3, after V lost 2 bases and J lost 1 base. This CDR3 comprises 15 residues. The CDR3 spells CASSLQGAANTEAFF. DNA for the CDR3: TGTGCCAGCAGCTTACAGGGGGCAGCGAACACTGAAGCTTTCTTT. Filled out from reference TRBV7-2 and TRBJ1-1, the complete variable domain reads GAGVSQSPSNKVTEKGKDVELRCDPISGHTALYWYRQSLGQGLEFLIYFQGNSAPDKSGLPSDRFSAERTGGSVSTLTIQRTQQEDSAVYLCASSLQGAANTEAFFGQGTRLTVV.

This chain connects TRBV10-2 to TRBJ2-1; 8 nucleotides line up with TRBD2. The CDR3 extends over 17 amino acids. The V segment lost 5 bases and the J segment 0 bases; nucleotides outside the gene matches: 9. CDR1 is WSHSY, CDR2 SAAADI, per germline. CDR3 DNA: TGCGCCAGCAGTCCGGACCGGGGGGGCCGCTCCTACAATGAGCAGTTCTTC. Translated, it gives CASSPDRGGRSYNEQFF.

The J gene is TRBJ1-2, the V gene TRBV4-2; 7 positions match TRBD1. Germline CDR1 LGHNA, CDR2 YNFKEQ. CDR3 size: 17 residues. Trimming at V came to 4 bases and at J to 2 bases, leaving 13 bases not matched to a gene. The CDR3 DNA follows: TGTGCCAGCAGCCCCACGGAAACCCAGACAGGGAACTATGGCTACACCTTC. Its protein product is CASSPTETQTGNYGYTF.

V usage is TRBV28 and J usage is TRBJ1-1, with a possible D match to TRBD1 (5 bases). Trimming shortened V by 7 bases and J by 0 bases, and 12 bases separated the two germline ends. The germline V gene encodes CDR1 MDHEN and CDR2 SYDVKM. This CDR3 is 14 amino acids long. CDR3 loop: CASKVGGLNTEAFF. The CDR3 region has the DNA TGTGCCAGCAAGGTCGGGGGGTTGAACACTGAAGCTTTCTTT.

The gene calls are TRBV4-1 and TRBJ2-1, with 7 bases lining up with TRBD1. Germline trimming cut 3 bases from V and 1 base from J; bases unmatched to any gene: 6. Per germline, CDR1 MGHRA and CDR2 YSYEKL. This CDR3 region has 16 residues. CDR3 in amino acids: CASSQTPGQSYNEQFF. The CDR3 DNA follows: TGCGCCAGCAGCCAGACACCGGGACAGTCCTACAATGAGCAGTTCTTC.

The chain uses TRBV5-1 and TRBJ2-2; 9 bases line up with TRBD1. There are 15 residues in the CDR3. The ends lost 2 bases at V and 4 bases at J; junction bases unmatched: 3. Germline CDR1 and CDR2: SGHRS and YFSETQ. CDR3 region: CASSFAGQGTGELFF. The CDR3 DNA sequence: TGCGCCAGCAGCTTCGCGGGACAGGGCACCGGGGAGCTGTTTTTT.

This clone was counted between two and nine times. The chain employs TRBV4-1 and TRBJ1-3; a weak D match, TRBD1 (5 bases). The CDR3 extends over 14 amino acids. Germline CDR1 is MGHRA and CDR2 is YSYEKL. Trimming stripped 8 bases from V and 3 bases from J, with 14 bases between. The CDR3: CASGSGVIGNTIYF. The DNA of the CDR3 is TGCGCCAGCGGGTCGGGGGTAATTGGAAACACCATATATTTT.

The chain uses TRBV14 and TRBJ1-4; D may be TRBD1 (5 bases). V dropped 0 bases and J dropped 7 bases, with 15 bases sitting between them. This CDR3 region has 16 residues. From germline, CDR1 is SGHDN and CDR2 FVKESK. CDR3 nucleotides: TGTGCCAGCAGCCAAGATAAAGGGGTATGGGGTGAAAAACTGTTTTTT. It is translated as CASSQDKGVWGEKLFF.